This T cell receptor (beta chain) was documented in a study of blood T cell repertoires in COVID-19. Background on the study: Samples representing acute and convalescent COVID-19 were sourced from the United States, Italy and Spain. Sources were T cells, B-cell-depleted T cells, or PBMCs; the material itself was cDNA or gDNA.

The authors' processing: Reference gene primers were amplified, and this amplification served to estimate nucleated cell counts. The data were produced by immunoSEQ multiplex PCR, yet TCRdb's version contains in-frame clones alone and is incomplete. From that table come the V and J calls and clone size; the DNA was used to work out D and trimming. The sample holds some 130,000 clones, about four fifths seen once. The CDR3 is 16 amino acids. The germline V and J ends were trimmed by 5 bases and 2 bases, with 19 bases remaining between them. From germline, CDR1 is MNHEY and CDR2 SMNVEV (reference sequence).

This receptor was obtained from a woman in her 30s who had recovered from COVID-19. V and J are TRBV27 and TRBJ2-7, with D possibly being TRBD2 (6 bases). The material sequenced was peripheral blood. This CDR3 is CASSRQVAVNPYEQYF. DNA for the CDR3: TGTGCCAGCAGTCGGCAGGTAGCGGTGAACCCCTACGAGCAGTACTTC.